This T cell receptor (beta chain) was captured by sequencing in a study of lymphopenia after photon versus proton radiotherapy. Notes on the study in general: Post-nadir diversity loss with photons came from oligoclonal expansion, particularly CD8+ Temra cells. Relative stability marked proton patients; photon patients lost diversity and naive cells. A bigger post-nadir fall in TCR diversity correlated inversely with survival time in deceased patients.

Concerning this clone: The antigen remains unidentified.

The CDR3 consists of 14 residues. CDR1 is LNHNV, CDR2 YYDKDF, per germline (reference sequence). The ends lost 8 bases at V and 7 bases at J; junction bases unmatched: 11. Here immunoSEQ multiplex PCR was the method, and the copy in TCRdb shows in-frame clones only, minus some. The sample lists 15,000 or so clones, 85% to 90% seen once, with around a tenth in the top ten. The starting material was peripheral blood, obtained from a patient treated with proton-based radiotherapy. The sequence came from an older man with pancreatic cancer. The V gene is TRBV15, the J gene TRBJ1-2, with 9 bases that match TRBD1. CDR3 DNA: TGTGCCACCGGTATACGACAGGGGGAACGTGGCTACACCTTC. Translated, it gives CATGIRQGERGYTF.